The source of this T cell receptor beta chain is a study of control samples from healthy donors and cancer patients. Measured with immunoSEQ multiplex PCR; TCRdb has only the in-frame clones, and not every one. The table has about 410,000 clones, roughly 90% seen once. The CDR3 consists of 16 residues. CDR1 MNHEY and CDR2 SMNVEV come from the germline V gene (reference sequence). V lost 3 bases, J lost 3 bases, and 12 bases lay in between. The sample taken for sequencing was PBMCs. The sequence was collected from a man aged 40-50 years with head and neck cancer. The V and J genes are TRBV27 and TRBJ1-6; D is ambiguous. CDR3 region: CASSLVGAGYNSPLHF. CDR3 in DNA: TGTGCCAGCAGTTTGGTCGGAGCTGGCTATAATTCACCCCTCCACTTT.